Listed here are 14 T cell receptor beta chains from one sample, sequenced in a study of T cells in Graves' hyperthyroidism and ophthalmopathy. TCR beta CDR3 regions were amplified from RNA. A first-round RT-PCR of the TCR CDR3 used the HTBI primer set. TCRdb independently ran MiXCR on the multiplex PCR reads; one entry per CDR3 protein. The sample has fewer than 750,000 distinct CDR3 sequences, over 12% seen once. Material for sequencing was blood. The receptors shown here come from a woman aged 40-49 years with Graves' ophthalmopathy.

This clonotype was seen at least ten times. The CDR3 nucleotides read TGCAGTGCTGGTAGCGGGAGGGAGACCCAGTACTTC. This encodes CSAGSGRETQYF. The chain uses TRBV20-1 and TRBJ2-5; TRBD2 matches 10 bases. Germline-derived CDR1 and CDR2 are DFQATT and SNEGSKA (reference sequence). The CDR3 totals 12 residues. The junction had 2 bases not matched to a gene; V was cut back by 5 bases and J by 5 bases.

This clonotype was counted at least ten times. DNA for the CDR3: TGTGCCAGCAGTGAGACAGGGAAAGAAGAGACCCAGTACTTC. Protein: CASSETGKEETQYF. The chain recombines TRBV28 with TRBJ2-5; 7 bases line up with TRBD1. From germline, CDR1 is MDHEN and CDR2 SYDVKM. V lost 5 bases, J lost 3 bases, and 6 bases stayed unmatched. There are 14 residues in the CDR3.

This clonotype was recorded at least ten times. This chain connects TRBV29-1 to TRBJ2-2, with 11 bases fitting TRBD1. Germline lookup yields CDR1 SQVTM and CDR2 ANQGSEA. With 4 bases clipped from V and 6 bases from J, the junction kept 1 base outside the gene matches. The CDR3 totals 13 residues. CDR3 loop: CSVGGQGAGELFF. The CDR3 coding sequence is TGCAGCGTTGGGGGACAGGGGGCCGGGGAGCTGTTTTTT.

This clonotype was counted between two and nine times. This chain uses TRBV7-9 with TRBJ2-3; D is undetermined. CDR3 length: 13 residues. V lost 5 bases and J lost 4, with 10 bases in between. Germline V gives CDR1 SEHNR, CDR2 FQNEAQ (reference sequence). The CDR3 reads CASSPKGPDTQYF. The CDR3 region has the DNA TGTGCCAGCAGCCCTAAGGGTCCAGATACGCAGTATTTT.

This clonotype was observed at least ten times. The J gene is TRBJ1-2, the V gene TRBV13, with D unresolved. Germline assignment: CDR1 PRHDT and CDR2 FYEKMQ (reference sequence). The length of the CDR3 is 14 residues. V was clipped by 0 bases and J by 4 bases, with 9 bases between them. This chain's CDR3 is CASSLGGSLYGYTF. DNA of the CDR3: TGTGCCAGCAGCTTAGGGGGGAGCCTCTATGGCTACACCTTC.

Ten or more counts support this clonotype. This chain links TRBV6-2 or TRBV6-3 with TRBJ2-5; D possibly uses TRBD1 or TRBD2 (6 bases each). Germline CDR1 and CDR2: MNHEY and SVGEGT. Trimming removed 2 bases from V and 5 bases from J, with 18 bases in between. The CDR3 consists of 16 residues. CDR3 amino acids: CASSYDQLGGWETQYF. The CDR3 DNA reads as TGTGCCAGCAGTTACGACCAATTAGGGGGGTGGGAGACCCAGTACTTC.

This clonotype was found many times. The CDR3 sequence is CASSLSRTADEQYF. CDR3 sequence (DNA): TGTGCCAGCAGTTTATCTCGGACGGCGGACGAGCAGTACTTC. The gene calls are TRBV27 and TRBJ2-7; D unresolved. Trimming left V 0 bases short and J 5 bases short, with 11 bases between. CDR1 MNHEY and CDR2 SMNVEV come from the germline V gene (reference sequence). The CDR3 is 14 amino acids.

This clonotype showed up many times. The rearrangement uses TRBV18 and TRBJ2-7, with D possibly matching TRBD2 (6 bases). Germline V gives CDR1 KGHSH, CDR2 LQKENI. With 1 base removed from V and 0 bases from J, the gap between germline ends came to 10 bases. The CDR3 totals 15 residues. In DNA form, the CDR3 reads TGTGCCAGCTCACCACAGGCGGGAAGCTCCTACGAGCAGTACTTC. This translates into CASSPQAGSSYEQYF.

The chain combines TRBV2 with TRBJ2-3; TRBD1 matches 9 bases. CDR3 length equals 14 residues. CDR1 and CDR2 (germline): SNHLY, FYNNEI. Trimming at V came to 7 bases and at J to 6 bases, leaving 8 bases not matched to a gene. The CDR3 region has the DNA TGTGCCAGCAATCCTGACAGGGGGGTGGATACGCAGTATTTT. Encoded protein: CASNPDRGVDTQYF. Full variable domain (rest looked up from reference TRBV2 and TRBJ2-3): EPEVTQTPSHQVTQMGQEVILRCVPISNHLYFYWYRQILGQKVEFLVSFYNNEISEKSEIFDDQFSVERPDGSNFTLKIRSTKLEDSAMYFCASNPDRGVDTQYFGPGTRLTVL.

This clonotype has at least ten counts. The chain joins TRBV20-1 to TRBJ2-3; no clear D. The CDR3 consists of 13 residues. V shed 1 base and J shed 2 bases, with 7 bases lying between them. The germline V gene has CDR1 DFQATT and CDR2 SNEGSKA (reference sequence). CDR3 sequence (DNA): TGCAGTGCTAGAGGGTGGACCACAGATACGCAGTATTTT. Protein product: CSARGWTTDTQYF.

This clonotype was observed many times. This may arise from a read error, as a much more abundant clone is one base away. The chain combines TRBV14 with TRBJ2-7, with D perhaps TRBD1 (6 bases). Germline V gene data show CDR1 as SGHDN and CDR2 as FVKESK. Trimming took 3 bases from V and 3 from J, leaving 6 bases between them. This CDR3 is 12 amino acids long. The CDR3 nucleotides read TGTGCCAGCAGCCACAGGGGCTACGAGCAGTACTTC. Translating gives CASSHRGYEQYF.

This clonotype was recorded many times. The chain employs TRBV29-1 and TRBJ2-2; D is uncertain. V shed 1 base and J shed 1 base, with 1 base lying between them. Per germline, CDR1 SQVTM and CDR2 ANQGSEA. This CDR3 is built from 12 residues. The CDR3: CSVEVNTGELFF. The CDR3, as DNA: TGCAGCGTTGAAGTGAACACCGGGGAGCTGTTTTTT.

This clonotype was seen many times. The chain recombines TRBV20-1 with TRBJ2-7; 8 bases fit TRBD2. With 2 bases clipped from V and 0 bases from J, the junction kept 6 bases outside the gene matches. The CDR3 runs to 15 residues. Germline CDR1 and CDR2: DFQATT and SNEGSKA (reference sequence). The DNA of the CDR3 is TGCAGTGCTAGACCCCTAGCGGGCAGCTCCTACGAGCAGTACTTC. This translates into CSARPLAGSSYEQYF.

This clonotype was seen ten or more times. The chain is built from TRBV7-8 and TRBJ2-7; tentatively, D is TRBD1 or TRBD2 (7 bases each). V was pared by 0 bases and J by 6 bases, with 15 bases between. CDR1 is SGHVS and CDR2 is FQNEAQ in the germline V gene. The length of the CDR3 is 15 residues. CDR3 residues: CASSLAAGGGFEQYF. The CDR3 DNA reads TGTGCCAGCAGCTTAGCCGCAGGGGGAGGGTTCGAGCAGTACTTC.